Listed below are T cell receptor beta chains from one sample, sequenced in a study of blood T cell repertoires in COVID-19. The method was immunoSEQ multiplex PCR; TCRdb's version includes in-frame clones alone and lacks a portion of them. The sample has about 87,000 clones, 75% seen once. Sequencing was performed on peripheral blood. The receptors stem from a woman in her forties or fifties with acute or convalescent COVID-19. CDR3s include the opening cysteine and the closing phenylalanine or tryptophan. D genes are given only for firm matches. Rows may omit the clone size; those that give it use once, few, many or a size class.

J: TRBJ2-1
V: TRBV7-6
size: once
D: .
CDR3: CASSLAGGPYNEQFF
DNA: TGTGCCAGCAGCTTAGCCGGGGGGCCCTACAATGAGCAGTTCTTC

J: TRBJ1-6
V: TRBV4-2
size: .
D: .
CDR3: CASSQDAGRINSPLHF
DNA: TGTGCCAGCAGCCAAGATGCAGGGCGGATAAATTCACCCCTCCACTTT

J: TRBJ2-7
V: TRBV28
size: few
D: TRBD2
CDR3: CAAGEAEAYEQYF
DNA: TGTGCCGCGGGGGAGGCTGAGGCCTACGAGCAGTACTTC

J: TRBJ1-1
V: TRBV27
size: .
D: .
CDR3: CASSFGGGTEAFF
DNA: TGTGCCAGCAGTTTTGGAGGTGGGACTGAAGCTTTCTTT

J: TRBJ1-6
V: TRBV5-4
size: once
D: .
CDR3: CASGPGDYNSPLHF
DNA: TGTGCCAGCGGCCCCGGGGACTATAATTCACCCCTCCACTTT

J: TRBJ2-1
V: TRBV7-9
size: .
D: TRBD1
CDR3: CASSLDRGYSEQFF
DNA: TGTGCCAGCAGCTTAGACAGGGGGTACAGTGAGCAGTTCTTC

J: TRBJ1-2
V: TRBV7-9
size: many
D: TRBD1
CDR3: CASRVATGGPYAF
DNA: TGTGCCAGCCGCGTCGCGACAGGGGGCCCATACGCCTTC

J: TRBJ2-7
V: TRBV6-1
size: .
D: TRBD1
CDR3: CASSAEASGTGGSYEQYF
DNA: TGTGCCAGCAGTGCTGAAGCCAGCGGGACAGGGGGCTCCTACGAGCAGTACTTC

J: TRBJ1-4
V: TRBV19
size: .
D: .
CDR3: CASSSFWQATNEKLFF
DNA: TGTGCCAGTAGTAGTTTCTGGCAGGCAACTAATGAAAAACTGTTTTTT

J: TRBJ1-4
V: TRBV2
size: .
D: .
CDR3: CASIITGFEEKLFF
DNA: TGTGCCAGCATCATTACAGGGTTTGAGGAAAAACTGTTTTTT

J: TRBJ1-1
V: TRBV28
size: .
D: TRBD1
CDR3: CASSQTGGMNTEAFF
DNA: TGTGCCAGCAGTCAGACAGGGGGCATGAACACTGAAGCTTTCTTT

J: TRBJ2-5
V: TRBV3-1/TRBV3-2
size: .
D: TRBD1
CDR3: CASSQRTGGGETQYF
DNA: TGTGCCAGCAGCCAGAGGACAGGGGGCGGGGAGACCCAGTACTTC

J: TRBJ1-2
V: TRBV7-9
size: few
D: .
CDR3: CASSSEHYGYTF
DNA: TGTGCCAGCAGCTCCGAGCACTATGGCTACACCTTC